The rows below give T cell receptor beta chains drawn from one sample of a study of T-cell memory formation after mild COVID-19. TCRdb used MiXCR to reprocess the 5' RACE reads, holding one entry per CDR3 protein. Of 80,000 to 130,000 distinct CDR3 sequences in the sample, more than 9.5% were seen once. Material: PBMCs or a T cell subset sorted from them (not recorded which). These receptors all stem from a man aged 18-30 years who had mild COVID-19 (a few samples of this study predate the infection). Cell type and time point are not known. Each CDR3 is given with its conserved first and last residue. The D gene is left open where the match is weak. Size values are once, few and many counts, or a class for expanded clones, and some rows have none.

D	V	J	size	DNA	CDR3
TRBD2	TRBV20-1	TRBJ2-7	.	TGCAGTGCTAGGGATATAGCGGGGGGTCTCCCCTACGAGCAGTACTTC	CSARDIAGGLPYEQYF
.	TRBV27	TRBJ2-7	.	TGTGCCAGCAGTTTCCACACCGGGAGCTACGAGCAGTACTTC	CASSFHTGSYEQYF
TRBD1	TRBV5-1	TRBJ1-5	.	TGCGCCAGCAGCCCGACAGGGGCGAATCAGCCCCAGCATTTT	CASSPTGANQPQHF
.	TRBV11-3	TRBJ2-1	many	TGTGCCAGCAGCTTGGACGGGAGCTCCTACAATGAGCAGTTCTTC	CASSLDGSSYNEQFF
.	TRBV27	TRBJ1-5	few	TGTGCCAGCAGCTCCAGAGTCGGGTCCAATCAGCCCCAGCATTTT	CASSSRVGSNQPQHF
TRBD1	TRBV20-1	TRBJ2-7	few	TGCAGTGTCAGGGGGCTCTTATCCTACGAGCAGTACTTC	CSVRGLLSYEQYF
.	TRBV7-3	TRBJ1-1	.	TGTGCCAGCAGCAGCGACAGCATGAACACTGAAGCTTTCTTT	CASSSDSMNTEAFF
.	TRBV7-3	TRBJ2-3	.	TGTGCCAGCAGCGTCCGGGACGGAACAGATACGCAGTATTTT	CASSVRDGTDTQYF
.	TRBV15	TRBJ2-5	many	TGTGCCACCAGCGTTGACAGGAGACCTCAAGAGACCCAGTACTTC	CATSVDRRPQETQYF
TRBD2	TRBV4-1	TRBJ2-3	.	TGCGCCAGCAGCCAAGTCGTCCCCCCTCCTAGCGGGGGGCCAGATACGCAGTATTTT	CASSQVVPPPSGGPDTQYF
.	TRBV29-1	TRBJ2-2	.	TGCAGCGTTGATCGGGGAACCGGGGAGCTGTTTTTT	CSVDRGTGELFF
.	TRBV7-6	TRBJ2-5	few	TGTGCCAGCAGCTTAGATTGGGGCCCACAAGAGACCCAGTACTTC	CASSLDWGPQETQYF
.	TRBV27	TRBJ2-1	many	TGTGCCAGCAGTACGGGGAATGAGCAGTTCTTC	CASSTGNEQFF
.	TRBV20-1	TRBJ2-2	.	TGCAGTGCTAGAGGGGGCGGCGGTGCCGGGGAGCTGTTTTTT	CSARGGGGAGELFF
.	TRBV29-1	TRBJ2-1	few	TGCAGCGTTGAGGAGGGTAGGGGAAACACCTACAATGAGCAGTTCTTC	CSVEEGRGNTYNEQFF
.	TRBV7-9	TRBJ2-1	few	TGTGCCAGCAGTCTTCTTCGAGCGGATACCTACAATGAGCAGTTCTTC	CASSLLRADTYNEQFF
.	TRBV6-5	TRBJ1-5	few	TGTGCCAGCAGTGAAACCGGGACACTTCATCAGCCCCAGCATTTT	CASSETGTLHQPQHF
.	TRBV12-3/TRBV12-4	TRBJ1-2	.	TGTGCCAGCAGTTTATGGGTCTCGCATGGCTACACCTTC	CASSLWVSHGYTF
TRBD2	TRBV7-3	TRBJ2-1	.	TGTGCCAGCAGCCCAGCGGGGGCGGGCGGTGAGCAGTTCTTC	CASSPAGAGGEQFF
TRBD1	TRBV7-9	TRBJ2-5	few	TGTGCCAGCAGCTTCAGGGGGCAGCAAGAGACCCAGTACTTC	CASSFRGQQETQYF
TRBD2	TRBV6-2/TRBV6-3	TRBJ2-1	.	TGTGCCAGCAGGGGCGGGGGGGCGTTCAATGAGCAGTTCTTC	CASRGGGAFNEQFF
.	TRBV5-1	TRBJ2-1	few	TGCGCCAGCAGTCAGGGGACGGTTCATGAGCAGTTCTTC	CASSQGTVHEQFF
TRBD2	TRBV10-3	TRBJ2-5	.	TGTGCCATCAGTGACTCGGGGGGAGCGACGGGCCAAGAGACCCAGTACTTC	CAISDSGGATGQETQYF
.	TRBV4-2	TRBJ1-2	few	TGTGCCAGCAGCCAAGATTTCGCAGAGAAAGCGTATGGCTACACCTTC	CASSQDFAEKAYGYTF
TRBD1	TRBV15	TRBJ2-6	many	TGTGCCACCAGCAGCCGGACAGGGTCTCTCTCTGGGGCCAACGTCCTGACTTTC	CATSSRTGSLSGANVLTF
TRBD1	TRBV7-6	TRBJ1-4	many	TGTGCCAGCAGCCTGGGACAGGGATATGAAAAACTGTTTTTT	CASSLGQGYEKLFF
.	TRBV4-3	TRBJ2-2	.	TGCGCCAGCAGCCCGGAGACCGGGGAGCTGTTTTTT	CASSPETGELFF
.	TRBV7-3	TRBJ1-1	.	TGTGCCAGCAGCTTATCCGCAGGGTTCTCTGAAGCTTTCTTT	CASSLSAGFSEAFF
TRBD2	TRBV4-2	TRBJ2-7	.	TGTGCCAGCAGCACCTTAGGCGCGGCGGGAGGGAACGAGCAGTACTTC	CASSTLGAAGGNEQYF
.	TRBV20-1	TRBJ1-2	many	TGCAGTGCTGGGGGGTACCCCGGGCGTAACTATGGCTACACCTTC	CSAGGYPGRNYGYTF
.	TRBV20-1	TRBJ2-1	.	TGCAGTGCTAGAGAGGACAATGAGCAGTTCTTC	CSAREDNEQFF
.	TRBV5-1	TRBJ2-2	many	TGCGCCAGCAGCTCAGAACTATCGAACACCGGGGAGCTGTTTTTT	CASSSELSNTGELFF
.	TRBV20-1	TRBJ2-1	.	TGCAGTGCTAGTCCCCCGGGAGAGCAGTTCTTC	CSASPPGEQFF
.	TRBV11-2	TRBJ2-3	.	TGTGCCAGCAGCCCCATGCCGGGAGCCCGCACAGATACGCAGTATTTT	CASSPMPGARTDTQYF
.	TRBV7-6	TRBJ1-1	.	TGTGCCAGCAGCTTAAGGGGGGCTGGGACTGAAGCTTTCTTT	CASSLRGAGTEAFF
TRBD2	TRBV11-2	TRBJ2-5	many	TGTGCCAGCAGCTTAGAGGTAGCGGGGGCAACAGGAGAGACCCAGTACTTC	CASSLEVAGATGETQYF
.	TRBV29-1	TRBJ1-1	.	TGCAGCGTTGGCGGTTCGACCCCCCGGAGGGCTTTCTTT	CSVGGSTPRRAFF
TRBD1	TRBV7-9	TRBJ2-5	many	TGTGCCAGCAGCCCACGGGACAGGAGCCAAGAGACCCAGTACTTC	CASSPRDRSQETQYF
.	TRBV24-1	TRBJ1-6	.	TGTGCCACCAGTGAGTGGGGTATTAATTCACCCCTCCACTTT	CATSEWGINSPLHF
.	TRBV7-9	TRBJ2-7	.	TGTGCCAGCAGCTTAGTTGCGGGGGCTAGAGAGCAGTACTTC	CASSLVAGAREQYF
.	TRBV6-5	TRBJ1-5	few	TGTGCCAGCAGACCCCGACAGATATCCAATCAGCCCCAGCATTTT	CASRPRQISNQPQHF
TRBD1	TRBV9	TRBJ2-1	medium-sized	TGTGCCAGCAGCGTAGGGACAGGAAGGAATGAGCAGTTCTTC	CASSVGTGRNEQFF
.	TRBV29-1	TRBJ1-1	.	TGCAGCGTTGAAGGACAGCCGACCACTGAAGCTTTCTTT	CSVEGQPTTEAFF
.	TRBV4-1	TRBJ1-2	.	TGCGCCAGCAGCTTTGATTGGGGCCGGCTTGCAGCTAACTATGGCTACACCTTC	CASSFDWGRLAANYGYTF
.	TRBV4-1	TRBJ1-1	.	TGCGCCAGCAGCCGCATCAGTAGGGGGAGTAACACTGAAGCTTTCTTT	CASSRISRGSNTEAFF
TRBD1	TRBV2	TRBJ2-5	many	TGTGCCAGCCCCGGGACAGGGGCAAGGGAGACCCAGTACTTC	CASPGTGARETQYF
.	TRBV12-3/TRBV12-4	TRBJ1-2	many	TGTGCCAGCAGTTTAGGTGGCTACACCTTC	CASSLGGYTF
.	TRBV6-1	TRBJ2-5	few	TGTGCCAGCAGAGCCTCAGGGGAGACCCAGTACTTC	CASRASGETQYF